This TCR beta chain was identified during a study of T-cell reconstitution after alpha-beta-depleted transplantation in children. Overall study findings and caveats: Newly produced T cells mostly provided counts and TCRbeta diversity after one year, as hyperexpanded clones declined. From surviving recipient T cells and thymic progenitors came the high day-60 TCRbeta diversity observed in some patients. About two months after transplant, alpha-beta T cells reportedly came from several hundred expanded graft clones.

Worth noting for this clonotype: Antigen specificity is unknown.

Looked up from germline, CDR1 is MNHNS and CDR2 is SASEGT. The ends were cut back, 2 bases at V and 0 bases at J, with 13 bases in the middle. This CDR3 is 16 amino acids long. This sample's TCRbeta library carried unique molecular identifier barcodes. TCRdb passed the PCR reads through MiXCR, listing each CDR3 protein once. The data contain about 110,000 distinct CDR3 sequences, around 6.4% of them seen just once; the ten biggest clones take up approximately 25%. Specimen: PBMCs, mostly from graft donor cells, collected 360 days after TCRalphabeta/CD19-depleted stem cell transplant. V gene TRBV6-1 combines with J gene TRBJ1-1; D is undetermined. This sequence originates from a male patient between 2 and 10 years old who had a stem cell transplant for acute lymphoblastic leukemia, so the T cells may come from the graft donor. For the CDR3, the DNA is TGTGCCAGCAGTGAAAGGGCCATTCCGATGAACACTGAAGCTTTCTTT. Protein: CASSERAIPMNTEAFF.